The 32 T cell receptor beta chains listed next were all sequenced from one sample in a study of a mutant IDH1 vaccine in newly diagnosed glioma. Antigen specificity for these receptors is unknown. The protocol was immunoSEQ multiplex PCR, while the TCRdb copy is restricted to in-frame clones and leaves out a portion. The sample lists some 35,000 clones, roughly 81% occurring once. Time point of the sample: week 5, during vaccination. All doses held 300 ug of mutant IDH1 20-mer peptide, with topical imiquimod. Sequenced material: PBMCs, taken from a glioma patient whose treatment included an IDH1 peptide vaccine. These receptors were collected from a man aged 50 to 59 with glioma.

V and J are TRBV4-1 and TRBJ2-7, with D unclear. The V gene's germline CDR1 is MGHRA and CDR2 YSYEKL. The CDR3 has 14 residues. The germline V and J ends were trimmed by 0 bases and 2 bases, with 8 bases remaining between them. CDR3 protein: CASSQEASAYEQYF. CDR3 nucleotides: TGCGCCAGCAGCCAAGAGGCCAGTGCCTACGAGCAGTACTTC.

V is TRBV7-9 and J is TRBJ2-3, with a weak D call TRBD2 (6 bases). The CDR3 sequence is 15 residues long. Germline-derived CDR1 and CDR2 are SEHNR and FQNEAQ (reference sequence). Trimming cost V 4 bases and J 4 bases, with 15 bases left between them. The DNA for the CDR3 is TGTGCCAGCAGCTATCGTGTAGGGGACTCAGATACGCAGTATTTT. The encoded protein is CASSYRVGDSDTQYF.

The J gene is TRBJ2-1, the V gene TRBV2; TRBD2 aligns across 7 bases. With V trimmed by 7 bases and J by 3 bases, 3 bases remained unmatched. CDR1 SNHLY and CDR2 FYNNEI come from the germline V gene. The CDR3 has 13 residues. CDR3 in amino acids: CASTSGVYNEQFF. The CDR3 coding sequence is TGTGCCAGCACAAGCGGGGTCTACAATGAGCAGTTCTTC.

The chain employs TRBV29-1 and TRBJ2-3; 8 bases match TRBD2. Germline-derived CDR1 and CDR2 are SQVTM and ANQGSEA. The CDR3 is 15 amino acids. V lost 6 bases and J lost 2; bases outside the gene matches: 10. The CDR3 bases are TGCAGCGTCCGCGGGGGCGGGGGGTCCACAGATACGCAGTATTTT. Encoded protein: CSVRGGGGSTDTQYF.

The chain combines TRBV19 with TRBJ2-1; possibly TRBD2 for D (5 bases). The germline CDR1 and CDR2 sequences are LNHDA and SQIVND (reference sequence). Trimming cost V 4 bases and J 3 bases, with 7 bases left between them. The CDR3 length is 13 residues. The CDR3 sequence is CASSRTVYNEQFF. CDR3 DNA: TGTGCCAGTAGTAGGACTGTCTACAATGAGCAGTTCTTC. The complete variable domain, with remaining parts taken from reference TRBV19 and TRBJ2-1, reads DGGITQSPKYLFRKEGQNVTLSCEQNLNHDAMYWYRQDPGQGLRLIYYSQIVNDFQKGDIAEGYSVSREKKESFPLTVTSAQKNPTAFYLCASSRTVYNEQFFGPGTRLTVL.

The chain recombines TRBV6-5 with TRBJ2-5, with 9 bases lining up with TRBD2. V was clipped by 1 base and J by 5 bases; unmatched bases: 8. This CDR3 is built from 16 residues. From germline, CDR1 is MNHEY and CDR2 SVGAGI. In DNA form, the CDR3 reads TGTGCCAGCAGTTACTGGGCGGGAGGGCCGGGTGAGACCCAGTACTTC. It yields the protein CASSYWAGGPGETQYF.

J is TRBJ2-5 and V is TRBV7-9; 10 bases agree with TRBD1. J gave up 5 bases and V 5 bases, and 8 bases lay outside the gene matches. Germline V gene data show CDR1 as SEHNR and CDR2 as FQNEAQ (reference sequence). The CDR3 loop spans 15 amino acids. CDR3 sequence: CASSPQTGGRETQYF. The DNA for the CDR3 is TGTGCCAGCAGCCCGCAGACAGGGGGCAGGGAGACCCAGTACTTC.

The chain joins TRBV10-3 to TRBJ1-4; TRBD1 matches 10 bases. The CDR3 sequence is 13 residues long. The junction had 4 bases not matched to a gene; V was cut back by 8 bases and J by 7 bases. In germline, CDR1 is ENHRY, CDR2 SYGVKD. DNA for the CDR3: TGTGCCATCTCCCGGGACAGGGGTGAAAAACTGTTTTTT. Translated, it gives CAISRDRGEKLFF.

V gene TRBV5-1 combines with J gene TRBJ1-1, with D maybe TRBD1 (5 bases). The germline V and J ends were trimmed by 1 base and 4 bases, with 17 bases remaining between them. CDR1 is SGHRS, CDR2 YFSETQ, per germline. CDR3 length: 16 amino acids. CDR3 nucleotides: TGCGCCAGCAGCTTGTCGGCCCAGGGAGGAAGCACTGAAGCTTTCTTT. Encoded protein: CASSLSAQGGSTEAFF.

J is TRBJ2-5 and V is TRBV27; 7 nucleotides agree with TRBD1. With V trimmed by 5 bases and J by 1 base, 7 bases remained unmatched. The CDR3 is 15 amino acids. Germline V CDR1 and CDR2: MNHEY, SMNVEV (reference sequence). The CDR3 DNA reads TGTGCCAGCAGTGCACAGGGGCCGATCCAAGAGACCCAGTACTTC. This encodes CASSAQGPIQETQYF.

This chain connects TRBV6-1 to TRBJ2-7; D call uncertain. This CDR3 region has 13 residues. Trimming left V 5 bases short and J 4 bases short, with 12 bases between. Germline values: CDR1 MNHNS, CDR2 SASEGT. The CDR3 is CASSSHLKYEQYF. The CDR3 bases are TGTGCCAGCAGTTCACACCTTAAGTACGAGCAGTACTTC.

This clone was seen more than once but under ten times. The rearrangement links TRBV9 to TRBJ2-2; no clear D. The CDR3 extends over 11 amino acids. Trimming took 4 bases from V and 7 from J, leaving 5 bases between them. Germline V CDR1 and CDR2: SGDLS, YYNGEE. CDR3 protein: CASSSDGELFF. CDR3 in DNA: TGTGCCAGCAGCTCAGACGGGGAGCTGTTTTTT.

The CDR3 here is CASFTSGRSSYEQYF. The CDR3 DNA sequence: TGTGCCAGCTTTACTAGCGGGAGGAGCTCCTACGAGCAGTACTTC. The chain combines TRBV28 with TRBJ2-7; 12 nucleotides line up with TRBD2. The CDR3 is 15 amino acids. Germline loops: CDR1 MDHEN, CDR2 SYDVKM. The J segment lost 0 bases and the V segment lost 8 bases, leaving 5 bases of the junction unmatched.

V and J are TRBV28 and TRBJ2-4; possibly TRBD1 for D (5 bases). Germline V gives CDR1 MDHEN, CDR2 SYDVKM. The CDR3 length is 13 residues. V was trimmed by 7 bases and J by 8 bases, leaving 15 bases between them. In nucleotides, the CDR3 is TGTGCCAGCATCGAAGGACAAGGGGACATTCAGTACTTC. It translates to CASIEGQGDIQYF.

This clone appeared a single time. This chain links TRBV27 with TRBJ2-2; tentative D call: TRBD2 (5 bases). Germline values: CDR1 MNHEY, CDR2 SMNVEV (reference sequence). Trimming cost V 5 bases and J 5 bases, with 9 bases left between them. CDR3 length equals 13 residues. For the CDR3, the DNA is TGTGCCAGCAGTCCCCGGGGAACCGGGGAGCTGTTTTTT. Translating it yields CASSPRGTGELFF.

This chain links TRBV11-2 with TRBJ2-3; 8 nucleotides agree with TRBD2. CDR3 size: 16 residues. V lost 1 base, J lost 3 bases, and 6 bases stayed unmatched. Per the germline V gene, CDR1 is SGHAT and CDR2 is FQNNGV. CDR3 sequence reads: CASSLAGGISTDTQYF. As DNA, the CDR3 is TGTGCCAGCAGCTTAGCGGGAGGGATAAGTACAGATACGCAGTATTTT.

This clone was seen more than once but under ten times. V usage is TRBV6-1 and J usage is TRBJ2-1; unclear D gene. Germline V gene lookup returns CDR1 MNHNS and CDR2 SASEGT. V was clipped by 7 bases and J by 1 base, with 14 bases between them. The CDR3 is 15 amino acids. Written as DNA, the CDR3 is TGTGCCAGCAAGATAAGCCCCAGGTCCTACAATGAGCAGTTCTTC. Translation: CASKISPRSYNEQFF.

This clone occurred a few times. This rearrangement joins TRBV18 to TRBJ1-1; possibly TRBD1 for D (5 bases). V dropped 5 bases and J dropped 1 base, with 11 bases sitting between them. Per germline, CDR1 KGHSH and CDR2 LQKENI. The CDR3 runs to 14 residues. CDR3 residues: CASSSQVENTEAFF. The CDR3 nucleotides read TGTGCCAGCTCATCACAGGTTGAGAACACTGAAGCTTTCTTT. Drawing the rest from reference TRBV18 and TRBJ1-1, the complete variable domain is NAGVMQNPRHLVRRRGQEARLRCSPMKGHSHVYWYRQLPEEGLKFMVYLQKENIIDESGMPKERFSAEFPKEGPSILRIQQVVRGDSAAYFCASSSQVENTEAFFGQGTRLTVV.

The V call is TRBV7-9, the J call TRBJ1-2, with D unclear. The V end was cut by 6 bases, the J end by 2 bases, with 7 bases between. The CDR3 runs 12 residues. The germline CDR1 and CDR2 sequences are SEHNR and FQNEAQ (reference sequence). The CDR3 sequence: CASSLRNYGYTF. CDR3 bases: TGTGCCAGCAGTCTTAGGAACTATGGCTACACCTTC.

The chain links TRBV30 to TRBJ2-7; D remains ambiguous. CDR3 length: 13 amino acids. Trimming cost V 0 bases and J 3 bases, with 9 bases left between them. Germline assignment: CDR1 GTSNPN and CDR2 SVGIG (reference sequence). This CDR3 reads CAWSVGLGYEQYF. The DNA for the CDR3 is TGTGCCTGGAGTGTTGGTCTGGGCTACGAGCAGTACTTC.

The CDR3 reads CASSLSGDGYTF. In DNA, the CDR3 is TGTGCCAGCAGCTTGTCAGGGGATGGCTACACCTTC. The genes are TRBV7-2 and TRBJ1-2, with D perhaps TRBD1 (6 bases). CDR3 length: 12 amino acids. V gave up 3 bases and J gave up 6 bases, with 8 bases separating them. The germline V gene encodes CDR1 SGHTA and CDR2 FQGNSA.

The chain has TRBV7-6 and TRBJ2-7, with D possibly matching TRBD2 (6 bases). The germline V and J ends were trimmed by 5 bases and 6 bases, with 11 bases remaining between them. The CDR3 runs 12 residues. Germline V gene lookup returns CDR1 SGHVS and CDR2 FNYEAQ. CDR3 coding DNA: TGTGCCAGCAGCCGGGGAGGTCGCGAGCAGTACTTC. Amino acids: CASSRGGREQYF.

CDR3 loop: CASSEKGFGYTF. CDR3 sequence (DNA): TGTGCCAGCAGTGAGAAGGGGTTTGGCTACACCTTC. J is TRBJ1-2 and V is TRBV6-1, with D possibly being TRBD1 (5 bases). The CDR3 extends over 12 amino acids. Between the trimmed V and J ends, which lost 3 bases and 7 bases, there was a span of 9 bases. CDR1 and CDR2 from the germline V gene are MNHNS and SASEGT.

V and J are TRBV4-2 and TRBJ1-1; 8 nucleotides line up with TRBD1. This CDR3 spans 16 amino acids. Germline CDR1 LGHNA, CDR2 YNFKEQ. J lost 4 bases, V lost 4 bases, and 11 bases had no gene match. The CDR3 sequence is CASSRNPGGAGTEAFF. The CDR3 nucleotides read TGTGCCAGCAGCCGTAATCCAGGGGGCGCGGGCACTGAAGCTTTCTTT.

This clone was seen only once. The chain joins TRBV7-2 to TRBJ2-7, with 10 bases lining up with TRBD1. The CDR3 runs 14 residues. The V gene end was trimmed by 5 bases and the J gene end by 4 bases; junction bases not matched to a gene: 5. Germline CDR1 and CDR2: SGHTA and FQGNSA. The CDR3 coding sequence is TGTGCCAGCAGCAACCGGGACAGGGGTTACGAGCAGTACTTC. It is translated as CASSNRDRGYEQYF.

The V call is TRBV25-1, the J call TRBJ2-1; D unclear. Between the trimmed V and J ends, which lost 8 bases and 3 bases, there was a span of 8 bases. Germline CDR1 and CDR2: MGHDK and SYGVNS. This CDR3 is 12 amino acids long. The CDR3 loop reads CASLTNYNEQFF. The CDR3 bases are TGTGCCAGCCTTACCAACTACAATGAGCAGTTCTTC.

The V gene is TRBV5-1, the J gene TRBJ2-1, with TRBD2 as a possible D gene (6 bases). Trimming removed 0 bases from V and 0 bases from J, with 10 bases in between. The CDR3 has 16 amino acids. Per germline, CDR1 SGHRS and CDR2 YFSETQ. Written as DNA, the CDR3 is TGCGCCAGCAGCTTGGGGGGCGGGGCCTCCTACAATGAGCAGTTCTTC. As protein: CASSLGGGASYNEQFF.

Only a few counts were recorded for this clone. The V call is TRBV7-9, the J call TRBJ2-1; 8 positions agree with TRBD2. Germline V gene sequence: CDR1 SEHNR, CDR2 FQNEAQ (reference sequence). The length of the CDR3 is 15 residues. V lost 3 bases, J lost 7 bases, and 8 bases stayed unmatched. This chain's CDR3 is CASSFTPAGGNEQFF. CDR3 sequence (DNA): TGTGCCAGCAGCTTTACCCCTGCGGGGGGAAATGAGCAGTTCTTC.

This clone was seen once. The chain joins TRBV10-3 to TRBJ2-1; 9 bases are shared with TRBD2. There are 15 residues in the CDR3. The ends lost 2 bases at V and 7 bases at J; junction bases unmatched: 6. Germline assignment: CDR1 ENHRY and CDR2 SYGVKD. The CDR3: CAISEMASGKNEQFF. CDR3 in DNA: TGTGCCATCAGTGAGATGGCTAGCGGGAAAAATGAGCAGTTCTTC.

This chain connects TRBV6-4 to TRBJ2-3; D might be TRBD2 (5 bases). Trimming took off 0 bases at V and 5 bases at J, with 15 bases between the two ends. Germline CDR1 is MRHNA and CDR2 is SNTAGT. The CDR3 is 16 residues long. The CDR3 reads CASSDSIRGPGDTQYF. The CDR3 region has the DNA TGTGCCAGCAGTGACTCGATTCGAGGGCCTGGAGATACGCAGTATTTT.

The chain is built from TRBV6-5 and TRBJ1-5; possible D gene TRBD1, 5 bases. The germline gives CDR1 MNHEY, CDR2 SVGAGI. Trimming removed 6 bases from V and 1 base from J, with 7 bases in between. The CDR3 runs to 13 residues. The CDR3 spells CASSSGSNQPQHF. As DNA, the CDR3 is TGTGCCAGCAGCTCAGGGAGCAATCAGCCCCAGCATTTT.

The V gene is TRBV7-2, the J gene TRBJ2-2; 7 bases map to TRBD2. Germline trimming cut 5 bases from V and 3 bases from J; bases unmatched to any gene: 6. The germline V gene has CDR1 SGHTA and CDR2 FQGNSA. The CDR3 is 15 amino acids. CDR3 coding DNA: TGTGCCAGCAGCCATGAGCGGGGCGACACCGGGGAGCTGTTTTTT. Protein sequence: CASSHERGDTGELFF.